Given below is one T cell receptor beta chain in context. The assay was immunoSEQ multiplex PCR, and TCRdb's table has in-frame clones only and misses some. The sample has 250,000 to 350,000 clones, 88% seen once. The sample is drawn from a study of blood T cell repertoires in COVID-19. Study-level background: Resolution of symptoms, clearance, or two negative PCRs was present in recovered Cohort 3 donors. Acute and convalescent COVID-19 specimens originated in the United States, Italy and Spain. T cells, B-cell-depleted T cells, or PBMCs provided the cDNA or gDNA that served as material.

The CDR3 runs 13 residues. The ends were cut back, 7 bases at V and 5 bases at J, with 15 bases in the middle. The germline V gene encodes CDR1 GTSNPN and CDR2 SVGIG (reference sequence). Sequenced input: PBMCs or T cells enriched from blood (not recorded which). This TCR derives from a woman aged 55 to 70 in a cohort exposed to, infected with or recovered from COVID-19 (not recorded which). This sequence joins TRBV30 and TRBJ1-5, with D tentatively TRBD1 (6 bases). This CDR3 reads CAYNRVRDQPQHF. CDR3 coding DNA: TGTGCCTATAACAGGGTTAGGGATCAGCCCCAGCATTTT.